This T cell receptor (beta chain) emerged from a study of vaccination and CD4 T cells after COVID-19. The study sequenced cultured CD4+ T cell DNA using the Oncomine TCR Beta short-read assay. TCRdb passed the PCR reads through MiXCR, listing each CDR3 protein once. The data hold approximately 12,000 distinct CDR3 sequences, with roughly 29% observed a single time. This clonotype was found a few times. Antigen specificity is unknown. V was cut by 4 bases and J by 0 bases, with 4 bases left in between. The V gene's germline CDR1 is SGHTA and CDR2 FQGNSA. The CDR3 spans 12 residues. As for treatment: approximately nine-day PBMC culture with coronavirus spike peptide pools or control peptides (ViraFEST assay). Positive PCR results dated from March to December 2020, before the US Alpha, Beta and Delta variants. Days 3 and 7 were when half the medium was replaced with fresh IL-2 medium. General study results and limits: A nonsignificant median increase from 21 to 38 SARS-CoV-2-reactive clonotypes was observed.

This chain joins TRBV7-2 and TRBJ2-7; D is uncertain. The TCR sequence derives from a human donor who had recovered from COVID-19. Sequenced here: CD4+ T cells from blood, cultured in vitro, sampled after SARS-CoV-2 vaccination. CDR3 DNA sequence: TGTGCCAGCAGCTCCTACTCCTACGAGCAGTACTTC. Amino acid sequence: CASSSYSYEQYF.